These T cell receptor beta chains were read from a single sample in a study of T cell responses to AZD1222 COVID-19 vaccine. Generated by immunoSEQ multiplex PCR, the TCRdb table keeps only in-frame clones and is missing some. The sample holds about 120,000 clones, about 88% seen once. The sequenced sample was peripheral blood, obtained 28 days after the second AZD1222 dose. The source is an adult who received the AZD1222 COVID-19 vaccine. CDR3s include the opening cysteine and the closing phenylalanine or tryptophan. The D gene is left open where the match is weak. Clone size is not always given. Where it is, it says once, few, many or a class for expanded clones.

clone size: -
D gene: TRBD2
V gene: TRBV4-3
J gene: TRBJ2-7
CDR3 DNA: TGCGCCAGCAGCCAGCCGAGGTATGAGGGACTAGCGGGGGGCTGGGAGTACTTC
CDR3 protein: CASSQPRYEGLAGGWEYF

clone size: -
D gene: TRBD1
V gene: TRBV6-5
J gene: TRBJ2-7
CDR3 DNA: TGTGCCAGCACAAGGGGACAGGGGGCCAACGAGCAGTACTTC
CDR3 protein: CASTRGQGANEQYF

clone size: -
D gene: -
V gene: TRBV5-4
J gene: TRBJ2-7
CDR3 DNA: TGTGCCAGCAGCTTGGATGGCCAGGAAGGGCACTACGAGCAGTACTTC
CDR3 protein: CASSLDGQEGHYEQYF

clone size: -
D gene: -
V gene: TRBV6-5
J gene: TRBJ1-5
CDR3 DNA: TGTGCCAGCAGTTACGGGGGGGCTAGCAATCAGCCCCAGCATTTT
CDR3 protein: CASSYGGASNQPQHF

clone size: -
D gene: TRBD2
V gene: TRBV29-1
J gene: TRBJ2-1
CDR3 DNA: TGCAGCGTTGTTAGCGGGTTCAAACACAATGAGCAGTTCTTC
CDR3 protein: CSVVSGFKHNEQFF

clone size: few
D gene: TRBD1
V gene: TRBV6-2/TRBV6-3
J gene: TRBJ1-5
CDR3 DNA: TGTGCCAGCAGTTCCACCCGGACAGGGGTTCAGCCCCAGCATTTT
CDR3 protein: CASSSTRTGVQPQHF

clone size: -
D gene: -
V gene: TRBV5-4
J gene: TRBJ2-1
CDR3 DNA: TGTGCCAGCAGCTTGGAGGGTAGCAGGTCAAATGAGCAGTTCTTC
CDR3 protein: CASSLEGSRSNEQFF

clone size: -
D gene: -
V gene: TRBV5-1
J gene: TRBJ1-5
CDR3 DNA: TGCGCCAGCAGCTTGTATCGGAATCAGCCCCAGCATTTT
CDR3 protein: CASSLYRNQPQHF

clone size: -
D gene: -
V gene: TRBV6-4
J gene: TRBJ1-5
CDR3 DNA: TGTGCCAGCAGTGACAATGTCAATCAGCCCCAGCATTTT
CDR3 protein: CASSDNVNQPQHF

clone size: -
D gene: TRBD2
V gene: TRBV7-2
J gene: TRBJ2-1
CDR3 DNA: TGTGCCAGCAGCTCCCAGACTAGCGGGGGGGTTCGCGAGCAGTTCTTC
CDR3 protein: CASSSQTSGGVREQFF

clone size: -
D gene: -
V gene: TRBV9
J gene: TRBJ2-1
CDR3 DNA: TGTGCCAGCAGCTCAGAAGTTCGGGATGAGCAGTTCTTC
CDR3 protein: CASSSEVRDEQFF

clone size: -
D gene: TRBD1
V gene: TRBV6-5
J gene: TRBJ2-7
CDR3 DNA: TGTGCCACAAAGACCGGGACAGGGGTCGAGCAGTACTTC
CDR3 protein: CATKTGTGVEQYF

clone size: -
D gene: -
V gene: TRBV5-8
J gene: TRBJ1-4
CDR3 DNA: TGTGCCAGCAGCGTCGGGGGGAATGAAAAACTGTTTTTT
CDR3 protein: CASSVGGNEKLFF

clone size: -
D gene: -
V gene: TRBV9
J gene: TRBJ2-3
CDR3 DNA: TGTGCCAGCAGCCTAGGGGGGCGGAGCACAGATACGCAGTATTTT
CDR3 protein: CASSLGGRSTDTQYF

clone size: -
D gene: -
V gene: TRBV20-1
J gene: TRBJ1-2
CDR3 DNA: TGCAGTGGAAGTTGGAACTATGGCTACACCTTC
CDR3 protein: CSGSWNYGYTF

clone size: -
D gene: TRBD2
V gene: TRBV11-2
J gene: TRBJ2-1
CDR3 DNA: TGTGCCAGCAGCTTAGATCTAGCGGGGGTGGTCTACAATGAGCAGTTCTTC
CDR3 protein: CASSLDLAGVVYNEQFF

clone size: -
D gene: TRBD1
V gene: TRBV3-1/TRBV3-2
J gene: TRBJ2-7
CDR3 DNA: TGTGCCAGCAGCCGGGACAGTCACTACGAGCAGTACTTC
CDR3 protein: CASSRDSHYEQYF

clone size: -
D gene: -
V gene: TRBV18
J gene: TRBJ1-2
CDR3 DNA: TGTGCCAGCTCACCACCACAGGGAGGTGGCTACACCTTC
CDR3 protein: CASSPPQGGGYTF

clone size: -
D gene: TRBD1
V gene: TRBV2
J gene: TRBJ1-5
CDR3 DNA: TGTGCCAGCAACCCGGACAGGCCATTGTGGGAGCCCCAGCATTTT
CDR3 protein: CASNPDRPLWEPQHF

clone size: -
D gene: -
V gene: TRBV29-1
J gene: TRBJ1-5
CDR3 DNA: TGCAGCGTTCCCGCGGGGAGTGGACAGCCCCAGCATTTT
CDR3 protein: CSVPAGSGQPQHF

clone size: -
D gene: -
V gene: TRBV3-1/TRBV3-2
J gene: TRBJ1-6
CDR3 DNA: TGTGCCAGCAGCCAAGATACGAGGACCCCCCTCCACTTT
CDR3 protein: CASSQDTRTPLHF

clone size: -
D gene: -
V gene: TRBV19
J gene: TRBJ2-7
CDR3 DNA: TGTGCCAGTAGTATCCTCGCGGAGTCCTACGAGCAGTACTTC
CDR3 protein: CASSILAESYEQYF

clone size: -
D gene: -
V gene: TRBV27
J gene: TRBJ2-5
CDR3 DNA: TGTGCCAGCAGCCCGACGGGTAACCAAGAGACCCAGTACTTC
CDR3 protein: CASSPTGNQETQYF

clone size: -
D gene: -
V gene: TRBV15
J gene: TRBJ2-1
CDR3 DNA: TGTGCCACCAGCAGAGTGACAGGTCCCTACAATGAGCAGTTCTTC
CDR3 protein: CATSRVTGPYNEQFF

clone size: -
D gene: TRBD1
V gene: TRBV7-9
J gene: TRBJ1-1
CDR3 DNA: TGTGCCAGCAGCTCACGGACAGGGCCTTTAAACACTGAAGCTTTCTTT
CDR3 protein: CASSSRTGPLNTEAFF

clone size: -
D gene: TRBD1
V gene: TRBV19
J gene: TRBJ1-3
CDR3 DNA: TGTGCCAGTAGTCCCAGACAGGGGAGCTCTGGAAACACCATATATTTT
CDR3 protein: CASSPRQGSSGNTIYF

clone size: -
D gene: -
V gene: TRBV5-1
J gene: TRBJ2-7
CDR3 DNA: TGCGCCAGCAGCTTGGCTGGTGGGGTGACCTACGAGCAGTACTTC
CDR3 protein: CASSLAGGVTYEQYF

clone size: -
D gene: -
V gene: TRBV6-2/TRBV6-3
J gene: TRBJ1-1
CDR3 DNA: TGTGCCAGCAGTTCCAGGATGAACACTGAAGCTTTCTTT
CDR3 protein: CASSSRMNTEAFF

clone size: -
D gene: -
V gene: TRBV10-3
J gene: TRBJ1-2
CDR3 DNA: TGTGCCATCAGCGCCCGGGGCTATGGCTACACCTTC
CDR3 protein: CAISARGYGYTF

clone size: -
D gene: TRBD1
V gene: TRBV19
J gene: TRBJ1-2
CDR3 DNA: TGTGCCAGCACCCCGAGCGGGACAGCTAACTATGGCTACACCTTC
CDR3 protein: CASTPSGTANYGYTF

clone size: -
D gene: -
V gene: TRBV28
J gene: TRBJ2-6
CDR3 DNA: TGTGCCAGCGAAGATCGGACCTCTGGGGCCAACGTCCTGACTTTC
CDR3 protein: CASEDRTSGANVLTF

clone size: -
D gene: -
V gene: TRBV11-2
J gene: TRBJ2-1
CDR3 DNA: TGTGCCAGCAGCTTAGAAAGACTGGACTACAATGAGCAGTTCTTC
CDR3 protein: CASSLERLDYNEQFF

clone size: -
D gene: -
V gene: TRBV6-5
J gene: TRBJ1-6
CDR3 DNA: TGTGCCAGCAGCAGATCTGGGGGAAACTCACCCCTCCACTTT
CDR3 protein: CASSRSGGNSPLHF

clone size: -
D gene: -
V gene: TRBV28
J gene: TRBJ2-7
CDR3 DNA: TGTGCCAGCAGCCCCCGGGAAGAGCAGTACTTC
CDR3 protein: CASSPREEQYF

clone size: -
D gene: -
V gene: TRBV2
J gene: TRBJ1-2
CDR3 DNA: TGTGCCAGCAGCAGGGTTAACTATGGCTACACCTTC
CDR3 protein: CASSRVNYGYTF

clone size: -
D gene: -
V gene: TRBV21-1
J gene: TRBJ1-2
CDR3 DNA: TGTGCCAGCATCGAGGACAGGGGGCGCCTAAGCTATGGCTACACCTTC
CDR3 protein: CASIEDRGRLSYGYTF

clone size: -
D gene: TRBD2
V gene: TRBV7-6
J gene: TRBJ2-5
CDR3 DNA: TGTGCCAGCAGTTATAGCGGGGGTTTCCAAGAGACCCAGTACTTC
CDR3 protein: CASSYSGGFQETQYF

clone size: -
D gene: TRBD1
V gene: TRBV19
J gene: TRBJ2-1
CDR3 DNA: TGTGCCAGTAGTAGGGACAGGGGGCACAATGAGCAGTTCTTC
CDR3 protein: CASSRDRGHNEQFF

clone size: -
D gene: TRBD1
V gene: TRBV23-1
J gene: TRBJ1-6
CDR3 DNA: TGCGCCAGCAAACTACAGGGGTACTCACCCCTCCACTTT
CDR3 protein: CASKLQGYSPLHF

clone size: -
D gene: TRBD2
V gene: TRBV3-1/TRBV3-2
J gene: TRBJ2-7
CDR3 DNA: TGTGCCAGCAGCCAACCGCGGGGGATTGGTCTCGAGCAGTACTTC
CDR3 protein: CASSQPRGIGLEQYF

clone size: -
D gene: TRBD1
V gene: TRBV5-8
J gene: TRBJ1-5
CDR3 DNA: TGTGCCAGCAGCTCCGGACAGGTTCTAAATCAGCCCCAGCATTTT
CDR3 protein: CASSSGQVLNQPQHF

clone size: -
D gene: TRBD2
V gene: TRBV11-3
J gene: TRBJ2-3
CDR3 DNA: TGTGCCAGCAGACAATTACTAGCGGGGGACACAGATACGCAGTATTTT
CDR3 protein: CASRQLLAGDTDTQYF

clone size: -
D gene: TRBD1
V gene: TRBV27
J gene: TRBJ2-6
CDR3 DNA: TGTGCCAGCAGTAAACACAGGGGGCGATCCGGGGCCAACGTCCTGACTTTC
CDR3 protein: CASSKHRGRSGANVLTF

clone size: -
D gene: -
V gene: TRBV7-9
J gene: TRBJ1-1
CDR3 DNA: TGTGCCAGCAGGACACACCTAAACACTGAAGCTTTCTTT
CDR3 protein: CASRTHLNTEAFF

clone size: -
D gene: TRBD1
V gene: TRBV5-1
J gene: TRBJ1-6
CDR3 DNA: TGCGCCAGCAGCTTCGGGGCAGGGGGGACTACCGGTTCACCCCTCCACTTT
CDR3 protein: CASSFGAGGTTGSPLHF

clone size: -
D gene: TRBD2
V gene: TRBV5-1
J gene: TRBJ2-1
CDR3 DNA: TGCGCCAGCAGCTTGACTAGCGGGAACATCAATGAGCAGTTCTTC
CDR3 protein: CASSLTSGNINEQFF

clone size: -
D gene: -
V gene: TRBV18
J gene: TRBJ1-1
CDR3 DNA: TGTGCCAGCTCACAGGGGTTGGACGCTGAAGCTTTCTTT
CDR3 protein: CASSQGLDAEAFF

clone size: -
D gene: TRBD2
V gene: TRBV5-1
J gene: TRBJ2-7
CDR3 DNA: TGCGCCAGCAGCTTGGGACTAGCGGGGGGGCGGTACGAGCAGTACTTC
CDR3 protein: CASSLGLAGGRYEQYF

clone size: -
D gene: -
V gene: TRBV28
J gene: TRBJ1-2
CDR3 DNA: TGTGCCAGCAGTTTAAGCCTGGGGGGCTACACCTTC
CDR3 protein: CASSLSLGGYTF

clone size: -
D gene: -
V gene: TRBV4-3
J gene: TRBJ1-2
CDR3 DNA: TGCGCCAGCAGCCAAGAAAGGGGGACAAGTCCTAACTATGGCTACACCTTC
CDR3 protein: CASSQERGTSPNYGYTF

clone size: -
D gene: -
V gene: TRBV19
J gene: TRBJ1-5
CDR3 DNA: TGTGCCAGTAGTATAGATGCGGGGGGCGGTAGCAATCAGCCCCAGCATTTT
CDR3 protein: CASSIDAGGGSNQPQHF